These 5 T cell receptor beta chains share one sample of origin, sequenced in a study of long-term antiretroviral therapy in people with HIV. Runs used v3.0 of the immunoSEQ assay and were done at survey level. Assay used: immunoSEQ multiplex PCR; TCRdb lists only in-frame clones, some missing. The sample lists roughly 28,000 clones; roughly 89% were seen once. The sequencing here drew on unsorted PBMCs, taken 1.8 years after starting antiretroviral therapy. The receptors here all came from a woman between 18 and 30 years old with HIV.

This chain connects TRBV27 to TRBJ2-7; D is perhaps TRBD1 (6 bases). Germline CDR1 and CDR2: MNHEY and SMNVEV (reference sequence). CDR3 length equals 12 residues. V was cut by 9 bases and J by 2 bases, with 11 bases left in between. The chain's CDR3 is CASQGYTYEQYF. In DNA form, the CDR3 reads TGTGCCAGTCAGGGGTACACCTACGAGCAGTACTTC.

V usage is TRBV4-3 and J usage is TRBJ2-2; 9 bases agree with TRBD2. Germline V gene data show CDR1 as LGHNA and CDR2 as YSLEER. The ends lost 4 bases at V and 3 bases at J; junction bases unmatched: 3. This CDR3 spans 15 amino acids. The CDR3 loop reads CASSLIAGDTGELFF. CDR3 coding DNA: TGCGCCAGCAGCCTCATAGCGGGAGACACCGGGGAGCTGTTTTTT.

The rearrangement joins TRBV9 to TRBJ2-7; 7 bases agree with TRBD2. After removal of 7 bases from V and 4 bases from J, the junction contained 2 bases not matched to a gene. The CDR3 has 11 amino acids. Germline loops: CDR1 SGDLS, CDR2 YYNGEE. DNA for the CDR3: TGTGCCAGCGGGAGGGATTACGAGCAGTACTTC. Protein product: CASGRDYEQYF.

V gene TRBV5-1 combines with J gene TRBJ2-7; TRBD1 or TRBD2 may be the D gene (7 bases each). CDR3 size: 14 residues. Trimming removed 2 bases at V and 5 bases at J, with 14 bases between. Germline CDR1 reads SGHRS; CDR2 reads YFSETQ. CDR3 sequence: CASSFQGGHDEQYF. CDR3 coding DNA: TGCGCCAGCAGCTTCCAGGGGGGGCACGACGAGCAGTACTTC.

The gene calls are TRBV9 and TRBJ2-7; the D is unclear. Trimming removed 3 bases at V and 7 bases at J, with 17 bases between. The germline V gene has CDR1 SGDLS and CDR2 YYNGEE. The CDR3 consists of 14 residues. In DNA form, the CDR3 reads TGTGCCAGCAGCGCCAGTGGTGGGGTTGGGGAGCAGTACTTC. Translated: CASSASGGVGEQYF.